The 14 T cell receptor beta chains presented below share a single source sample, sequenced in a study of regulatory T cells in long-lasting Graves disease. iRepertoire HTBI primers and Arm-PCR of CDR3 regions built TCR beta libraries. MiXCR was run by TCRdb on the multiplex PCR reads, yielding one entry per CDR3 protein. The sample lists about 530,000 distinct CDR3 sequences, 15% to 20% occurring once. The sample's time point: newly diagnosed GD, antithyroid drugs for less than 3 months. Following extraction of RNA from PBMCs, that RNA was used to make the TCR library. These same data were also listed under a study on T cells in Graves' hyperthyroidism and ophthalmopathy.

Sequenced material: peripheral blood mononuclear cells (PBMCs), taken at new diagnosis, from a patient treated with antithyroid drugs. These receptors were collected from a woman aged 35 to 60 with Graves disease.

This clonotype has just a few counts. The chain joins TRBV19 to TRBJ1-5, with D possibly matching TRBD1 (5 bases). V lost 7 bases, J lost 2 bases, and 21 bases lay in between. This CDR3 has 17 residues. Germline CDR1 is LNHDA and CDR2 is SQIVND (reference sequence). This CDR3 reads CASTDGERGSRNQPQHF. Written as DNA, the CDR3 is TGTGCCAGTACCGATGGAGAGAGGGGTAGTCGCAATCAGCCCCAGCATTTT.

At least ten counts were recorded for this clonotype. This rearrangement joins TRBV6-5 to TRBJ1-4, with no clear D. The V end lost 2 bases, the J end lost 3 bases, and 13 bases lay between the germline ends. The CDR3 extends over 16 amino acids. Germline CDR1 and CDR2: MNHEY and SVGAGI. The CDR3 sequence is CASSYRLQFPNEKLFF. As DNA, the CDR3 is TGTGCCAGCAGTTACCGATTACAGTTTCCTAATGAAAAACTGTTTTTT.

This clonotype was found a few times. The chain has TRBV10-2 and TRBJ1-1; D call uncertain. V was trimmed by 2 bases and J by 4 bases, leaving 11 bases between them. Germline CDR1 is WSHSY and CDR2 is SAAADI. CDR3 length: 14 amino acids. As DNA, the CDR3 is TGCGCCAGCAGTGAGATAAGGGCGGCCACTGAAGCTTTCTTT. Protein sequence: CASSEIRAATEAFF.

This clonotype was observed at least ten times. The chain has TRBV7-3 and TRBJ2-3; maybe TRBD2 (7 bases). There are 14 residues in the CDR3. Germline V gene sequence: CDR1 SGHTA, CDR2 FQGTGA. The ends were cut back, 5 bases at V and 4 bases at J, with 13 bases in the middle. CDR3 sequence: CASSPRGGADTQYF. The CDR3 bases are TGTGCCAGCAGCCCTCGAGGGGGGGCAGATACGCAGTATTTT.

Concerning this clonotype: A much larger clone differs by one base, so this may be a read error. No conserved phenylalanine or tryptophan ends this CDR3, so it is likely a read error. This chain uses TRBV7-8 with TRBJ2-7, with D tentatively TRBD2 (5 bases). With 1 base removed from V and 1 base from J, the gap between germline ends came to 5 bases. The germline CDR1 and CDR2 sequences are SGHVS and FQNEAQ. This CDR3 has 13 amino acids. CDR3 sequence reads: CASSLERSYEQYL. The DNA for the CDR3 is TGTGCCAGCAGCTTAGAGCGGTCCTACGAGCAGTACCTC.

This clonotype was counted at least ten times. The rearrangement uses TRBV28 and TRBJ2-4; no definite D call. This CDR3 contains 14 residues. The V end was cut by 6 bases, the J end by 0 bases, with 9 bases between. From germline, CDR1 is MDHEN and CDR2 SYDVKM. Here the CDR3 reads CASSPFLAKNIQYF. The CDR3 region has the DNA TGTGCCAGCAGCCCGTTCTTAGCCAAAAACATTCAGTACTTC. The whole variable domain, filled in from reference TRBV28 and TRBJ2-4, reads DVKVTQSSRYLVKRTGEKVFLECVQDMDHENMFWYRQDPGLGLRLIYFSYDVKMKEKGDIPEGYSVSREKKERFSLILESASTNQTSMYLCASSPFLAKNIQYFGAGTRLSVL.

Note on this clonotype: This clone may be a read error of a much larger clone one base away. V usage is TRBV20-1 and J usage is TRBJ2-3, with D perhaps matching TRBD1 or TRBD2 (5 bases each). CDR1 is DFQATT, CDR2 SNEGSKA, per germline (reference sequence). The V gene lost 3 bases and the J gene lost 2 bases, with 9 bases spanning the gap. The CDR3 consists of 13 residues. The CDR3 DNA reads TGCAGTGCTAGCGGGGCCCACACAGATACGCAGTATTTT. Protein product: CSASGAHTDTQYF.

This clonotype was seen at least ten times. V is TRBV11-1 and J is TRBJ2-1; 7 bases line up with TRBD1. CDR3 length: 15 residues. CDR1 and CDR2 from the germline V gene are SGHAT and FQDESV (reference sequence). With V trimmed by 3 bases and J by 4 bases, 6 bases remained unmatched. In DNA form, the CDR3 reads TGTGCCAGCAGCTTGGCCGGGACAGTTTACAATGAGCAGTTCTTC. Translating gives CASSLAGTVYNEQFF. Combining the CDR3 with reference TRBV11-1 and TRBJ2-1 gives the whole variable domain EAEVAQSPRYKITEKSQAVAFWCDPISGHATLYWYRQILGQGPELLVQFQDESVVDDSQLPKDRFSAERLKGVDSTLKIQPAELGDSAMYLCASSLAGTVYNEQFFGPGTRLTVL.

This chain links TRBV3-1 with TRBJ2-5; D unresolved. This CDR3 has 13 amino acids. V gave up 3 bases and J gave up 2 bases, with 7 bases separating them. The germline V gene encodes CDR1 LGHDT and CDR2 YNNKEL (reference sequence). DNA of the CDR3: TGTGCCAGCAGCCAGCTGAGACAAGAGACCCAGTACTTC. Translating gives CASSQLRQETQYF.

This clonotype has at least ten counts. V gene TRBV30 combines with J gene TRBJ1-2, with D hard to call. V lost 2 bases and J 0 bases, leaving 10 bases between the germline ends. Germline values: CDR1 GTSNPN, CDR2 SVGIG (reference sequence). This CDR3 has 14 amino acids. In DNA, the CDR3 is TGTGCCTGGAGTAGTGCGGCAACTAACTATGGCTACACCTTC. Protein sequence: CAWSSAATNYGYTF.

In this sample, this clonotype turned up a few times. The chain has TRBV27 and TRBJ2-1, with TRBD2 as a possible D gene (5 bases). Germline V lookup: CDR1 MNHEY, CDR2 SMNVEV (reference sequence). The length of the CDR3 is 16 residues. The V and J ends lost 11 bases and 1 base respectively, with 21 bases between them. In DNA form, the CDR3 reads TGTGCCGACGAGTCCTTTGCGGGTCTGTCCTACAATGAGCAGTTCTTC. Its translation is CADESFAGLSYNEQFF.

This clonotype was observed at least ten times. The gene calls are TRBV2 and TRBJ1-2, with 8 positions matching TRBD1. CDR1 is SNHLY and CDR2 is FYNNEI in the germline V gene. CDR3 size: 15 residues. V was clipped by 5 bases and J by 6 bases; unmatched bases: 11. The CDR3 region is CASSLGQVVGNGYTF. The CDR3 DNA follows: TGTGCCAGCAGTTTGGGACAGGTCGTAGGTAATGGCTACACCTTC.

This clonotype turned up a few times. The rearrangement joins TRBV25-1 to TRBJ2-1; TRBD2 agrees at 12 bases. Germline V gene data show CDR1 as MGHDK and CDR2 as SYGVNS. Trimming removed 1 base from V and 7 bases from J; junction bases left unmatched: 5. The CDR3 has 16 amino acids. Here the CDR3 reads CASSEFLAGGGNEQFF. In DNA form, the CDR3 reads TGTGCCAGCAGTGAATTCCTAGCGGGAGGGGGTAATGAGCAGTTCTTC. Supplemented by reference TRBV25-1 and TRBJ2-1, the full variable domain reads EADIYQTPRYLVIGTGKKITLECSQTMGHDKMYWYQQDPGMELHLIHYSYGVNSTEKGDLSSESTVSRIRTEHFPLTLESARPSHTSQYLCASSEFLAGGGNEQFFGPGTRLTVL.

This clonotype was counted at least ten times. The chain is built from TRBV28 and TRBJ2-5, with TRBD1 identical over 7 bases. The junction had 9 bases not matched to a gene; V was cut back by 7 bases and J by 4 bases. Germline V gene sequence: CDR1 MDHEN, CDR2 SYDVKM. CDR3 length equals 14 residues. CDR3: CASKPTGQTETQYF. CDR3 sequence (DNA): TGTGCCAGCAAACCGACAGGGCAAACAGAGACCCAGTACTTC.